This entry describes one TCR beta chain. The data were taken from a study of blood T cell repertoires in COVID-19. On the study more broadly: Whether acute or convalescent, the COVID-19 samples came from the United States, Italy and Spain. T cells, B-cell-depleted T cells, or PBMCs supplied cDNA or gDNA.

Germline CDR1 and CDR2: MDHEN and SYDVKM. The CDR3 consists of 16 residues. V lost 1 base, J lost 3 bases, and 13 bases lay in between. Study processing details: Amplification from reference gene primers served as the basis for estimated nucleated cell counts. Measured with immunoSEQ multiplex PCR; TCRdb has only the in-frame clones, and not every one. For V, J and clone size, that table is used; D and trimming come from the DNA. The sample has just under 55,000 clones, roughly nine tenths seen once. What was sequenced was peripheral blood. The sequence was obtained from a woman aged 40 to 50 with active COVID-19. The chain has TRBV28 and TRBJ1-5; tentative D call: TRBD1 (5 bases). CDR3 sequence reads: CASSLSGPHLNQPQHF. CDR3 nucleotides: TGTGCCAGCAGTTTATCAGGGCCCCACCTCAATCAGCCCCAGCATTTT. Complete variable domain (other parts from reference TRBV28 and TRBJ1-5): DVKVTQSSRYLVKRTGEKVFLECVQDMDHENMFWYRQDPGLGLRLIYFSYDVKMKEKGDIPEGYSVSREKKERFSLILESASTNQTSMYLCASSLSGPHLNQPQHFGDGTRLSIL.